This T cell receptor (beta chain) stems from a study of cytomegalovirus exposure and HLA in healthy donors (dated by TCRdb to about 2017). Looking at the study overall: According to an earlier analysis of around 600 of the donors, about 179 million T cells yielded over 90 million unique TCR beta sequences and about 300 Gb of sequence data. An early release that covered 640 HLA-typed donors contained about 300 gigabases of sequencing data and tens of millions of unique TCR sequences. Of the 300 to 500 genotyped donors, roughly 76% were placed in the genetic ancestry cluster associated with self-reported Caucasian donors. The study aimed to test whether signatures of past pathogen exposure could be identified by cataloging public T cell receptors. The study used immunosequencing to profile the T cell repertoires of more than 650 subjects and linked those repertoires to cytomegalovirus serostatus. Besides the first cohort of approximately 670 subjects, a separate validation cohort made up of about 120 different subjects was used. To predict cytomegalovirus infection status, the study combined high-throughput TCR immunosequencing, statistical association of individual TCRs with disease status, and machine learning. A later analysis re-examined previously published TCR beta repertoires from just over 650 donors and added high-resolution HLA genotyping to investigate patterns of TCR occurrence. The later analysis used no new phenotypic data to find candidate immune exposures, relying instead on TCR beta sequences and their occurrence across donors. To decide whether each TCR beta V gene segment behaved as functional or pseudogenic, an earlier analysis of approximately 620 of the donors relied on high-throughput TCR beta sequencing. Donor age, sex, ethnicity and CMV serostatus were collected together with the repertoire data. Genome-wide SNP genotypes for about 65% of the roughly 670 donors were used in a later genetic analysis, which treated that subset as a discovery cohort. All discovery cohort repertoires had been generated on a single sequencing platform. Both class I and class II loci were covered by HLA typing, at four-digit resolution. The number of donors typed differed by locus, with 629-630 for A, B, C, DRB1 and DQB1, approximately 500 for DQA1, 600 to 610 for DPA1, and under 490 for DPB1. A few DR-DQ haplotypes were treated as single units for association and clustering because of strong linkage in the cohort. Across around 400 genotyped donors of the cohort, an average of about 240,000 unique TCR beta nucleotide sequences per donor were sequenced, and roughly 20% of those sequences were non-productive. Results and caveats for the whole study, not just this receptor: A later analysis associated some 17,000 TCR beta sequences with specific HLA alleles at a false discovery rate of 0.05. In the study, 150 to 200 TCR beta chains were listed as associated with cytomegalovirus. Roughly 17 rarely observed V segments, including chromosome 9 orphons, were excluded from the earlier analysis of about 500 of the donors because counts were too low. In a later genetic analysis, a missense DCLRE1C variant was associated with V-gene and J-gene trimming of TCR beta chains, and the association was replicated in an independent cohort. Correlated functional status among segregating V segments might be attributable to linkage disequilibrium, but an unknown experimental factor could not be ruled out. According to a later analysis, parvovirus B19, influenza, CMV and Epstein-Barr virus appeared linked to several top co-occurrence clusters. Only TCR beta chains were sequenced in this cohort, and the absence of alpha or paired-chain data limited detectable features. The authors suggested that the approach could potentially be extended to other disease states and immunological phenotypes. Strong co-occurrence of HLA alleles, especially DR and DQ, made assigning TCR associations to individual alleles difficult. Roughly uniform sequencing depth across donors was assumed in presence/absence analyses, although this assumption may not hold. For the cohort, immune exposure information was limited to CMV serostatus. Most CMV-associated TCR beta chains appeared to be HLA-restricted in a later analysis, and the HLA associations seemed to be driven largely by CMV exposure. In a later analysis, TCR association rates were found to vary across HLA loci, with the most associated TCRs seen for DRB1 alleles and the fewest for HLA-C alleles. Cytomegalovirus status was reported to be diagnosed by the classifier with high specificity and sensitivity in both the original and validation cohorts. In vitro tests confirmed that a few of the cytomegalovirus-associated TCR beta chains recognize cytomegalovirus antigens. In a later genetic analysis, fewer N-insertions in productive TCRs were reported among donors in an Asian-associated ancestry cluster than the roughly 640-donor mean. Most TCR sequences were seen in very few donors, while some public TCRs were found in many individuals. Compared with equally common non-associated chains, HLA-associated TCR beta chains in a later analysis were more clonally expanded and had lower generation probabilities. An earlier analysis of 587 of the donors showed that most TCR beta V segments appeared in productive rearrangements either about 87% or about 30% of the time, which broadly matched IMGT annotations. A further reported finding was that TCR beta sequences accurately predicted the HLA-A and HLA-B alleles for most subjects in the first cohort. A group of highly shared sequence variants was considered likely to be a technical artifact of the sequencing pipeline. HLA typing was unavailable for some donors at each locus, so association tests used only the typed subset.

On this clone itself: There is no known antigen for this receptor. No much larger clone exists at a distance of one base, and base qualities are not known.

Receptors were amplified or captured by the immunoSEQ multiplex PCR assay. The multiplex PCR relied on a mix of 60 forward primers for TCR Vbeta segments and 13 reverse primers for TCR Jbeta segments. The CDR3 region of rearranged TCR beta genes was amplified from genomic DNA by a multiplex PCR assay. The Illumina HiSeq System was used to sequence the amplified TCR beta libraries as 87-base-pair reads. The study's own analysis went as follows. In a later analysis, tens of millions of unique TCR beta chains were counted across the approximately 640 repertoires, and about 10 million of these chains were shared by at least two donors. A nearest-neighbor algorithm error-corrected the raw reads and collapsed the reads into unique sequences, merging closely related sequences to remove PCR and sequencing errors. Alignment of CDR3 sequences to IMGT reference sequences was used to assign V, D and J gene segments. For a sequence to be retained, a match of at least six nucleotides was required to both a V gene segment and a J gene segment. A rearrangement counted as productive if the CDR3 had no stop codons and remained in frame with V and J, and every other rearrangement counted as non-productive. Following IMGT convention, CDR3 was defined as the stretch from the second conserved V-encoded cysteine to the conserved J-encoded phenylalanine. The earlier analysis of 550 to 650 of the donors excluded any sequence lacking an unambiguous match to a single V gene segment. An earlier analysis of some 610 of the donors called V segments functional above 56.7% productive rearrangements and segregating when the between-donor standard deviation exceeded 5%. To diagnose cytomegalovirus status from the catalog of TCR beta chain sequences, a statistical classification framework was built. In a later analysis, V and J genes were assigned by comparing TCR nucleotide sequences against IMGT/GENE-DB human TR gene sequences. A later analysis assigned CDR3 sequences and most-parsimonious VDJ recombination scenarios with the TCRdist pipeline. In a later analysis, every TCR beta chain was defined by the combination of its CDR3 amino acid sequence and its V-gene family, and reads without a unique V-gene family were dropped. To address suspected cross-contamination and a sequencing artifact, a later analysis removed 550 to 750 highly shared, low-generation-probability nucleotide sequences. In a later analysis, a clonal expansion index for each public chain was calculated from normalized within-repertoire ranks of inferred template counts. A later analysis computed generation probabilities with a VDJ recombination model fitted to out-of-frame rearrangements, and checked the results against IGoR. In a later analysis, hypergeometric tests were used to score TCR-TCR, TCR-HLA and TCR-CMV co-occurrence, with a repertoire-size bias correction applied to TCR pairs. To estimate false discovery rates, a later analysis permuted the HLA or CMV assignments 20 times. In a later analysis, co-occurring TCRs were grouped using DBSCAN, and TCRdist sequence similarity was added for clustering within HLA-allele-positive subsets. Repertoires with fewer than 30,000 or more than 120,000 public chains were left out of co-occurrence clustering, as were a few repertoires with anomalous nucleotide sharing. As stored in TCRdb, this immuneACCESS dataset retains in-frame rearrangements with V and J assigned. A fraction of the clones does not appear; measured against another copy, unresolved V genes explain less than half of the discrepancy, and the remainder lacks a known reason. For V, J and clone size, that table is used; D and trimming come from the DNA. The sample records roughly 140,000 clones, almost 80% of which are singletons. The ten largest clonotypes hold about 6.7% of the sample.

The cohort was made up of approximately 700 healthy bone marrow donors. At the time of sampling, all cohort members were nominally healthy, though unrecorded immune exposures were likely present. The donor was CMV seropositive and belonged to the group of about 290 seropositive cohort members. Every donor gave a peripheral blood sample, and the peripheral blood mononuclear cells from that sample were used for TCR beta sequencing. The Qiagen DNeasy Blood Extraction Kit was used to extract genomic DNA from the blood cell samples. The clonotype comes from a woman between 40 and 50 years old in good health and CMV-seropositive. The sequenced sample consisted of PBMCs.

In nucleotides, the sequence is TGCGCCAGCAGCCGGATCTGGGGAGTAGGAAACACCATATATTTT. Translation gives CASSRIWGVGNTIYF. The V and J genes are TRBV4-1 and TRBJ1-3, with no reliable assignment of the D segment. CDR1 and CDR2 are drawn from the germline V gene: MGHRA, YSYEKL. The CDR3, from cysteine to phenylalanine, totals 15 residues. Of the read, only the CDR3 DNA is kept; its 45 bases are in frame from base 1. V sheds 4 bases and J sheds 4 bases, leaving 14 bases between their ends.